This entry is about one TCR beta chain. The ends were cut back, 3 bases at V and 3 bases at J, with 9 bases in the middle. Germline V gene lookup returns CDR1 DFQATT and CDR2 SNEGSKA (reference sequence). The CDR3 has 12 amino acids. The source of the sample is a study of blood T cell repertoires in COVID-19. TCRdb's copy holds only in-frame clones and misses some; the assay was immunoSEQ multiplex PCR. Among around 300,000 clones listed, more than 75% were seen once. This clonotype originated in a woman aged 55-69 years in a cohort exposed to, infected with or recovered from COVID-19 (not recorded which). This chain uses TRBV20-1 with TRBJ2-7; no firm D call. The sequenced material came from PBMCs or T cells enriched from blood (not recorded which). The CDR3 region has the DNA TGCAGTGCTAGTAGCCAGGACTACGAGCAGTACTTC. Translated, it gives CSASSQDYEQYF.